This TCR beta chain was recorded in a study of shared clonotypes between healthy human individuals. Findings and caveats of the study: The study drew on few donors, limiting represented genetic and exposure-history diversity.

Execution of the assay was at deep level. Replicate sorted-subset PCRs were loaded with around 200 ng DNA, 29,000 or so T cell genomes. Clones were read by immunoSEQ multiplex PCR, and TCRdb kept only the in-frame ones, dropping some. The table has approximately 700,000 clones, about three quarters seen once. As regards this clone: The antigen remains unidentified.

This clonotype was obtained from a woman in her 30s in good health. The sequencing input was memory CD4+ T cells sorted from blood. Noted subset: CD45RA-negative fraction.

CDR3 residues: CASSLRPGTGESLSYEQYF. CDR3 nucleotide sequence: TGTGCCAGCAGCTTAAGGCCCGGGACAGGGGAGTCCTTATCCTACGAGCAGTACTTC. The rearrangement links TRBV5-5 to TRBJ2-7; 10 bases fit TRBD1. Germline V gives CDR1 SGHKS, CDR2 YYEKEE (reference sequence). The CDR3 covers 19 residues. V gave up 2 bases and J gave up 1 base; unmatched junction bases: 15.